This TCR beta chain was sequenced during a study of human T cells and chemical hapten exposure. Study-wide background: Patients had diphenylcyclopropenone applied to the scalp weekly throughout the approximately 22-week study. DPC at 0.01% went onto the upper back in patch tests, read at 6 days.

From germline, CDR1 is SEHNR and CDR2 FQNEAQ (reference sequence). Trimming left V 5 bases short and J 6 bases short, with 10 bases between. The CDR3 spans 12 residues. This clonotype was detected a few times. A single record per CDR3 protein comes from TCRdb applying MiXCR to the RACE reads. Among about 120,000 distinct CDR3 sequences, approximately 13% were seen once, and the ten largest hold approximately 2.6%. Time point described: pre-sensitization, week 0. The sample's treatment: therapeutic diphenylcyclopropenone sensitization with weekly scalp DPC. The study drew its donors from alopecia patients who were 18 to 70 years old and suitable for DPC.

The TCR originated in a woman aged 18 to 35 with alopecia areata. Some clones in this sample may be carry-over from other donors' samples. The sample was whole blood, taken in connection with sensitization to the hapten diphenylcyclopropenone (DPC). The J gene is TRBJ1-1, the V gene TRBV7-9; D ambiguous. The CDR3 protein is CASSLRIPEAFF. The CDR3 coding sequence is TGTGCCAGCAGCCTACGAATACCTGAAGCTTTCTTT.